Listed below are T cell receptor beta chains from one sample, sequenced in a study of identical twins. From the 5' RACE reads, TCRdb called clonotypes with MiXCR, one entry per CDR3 protein. The top ten hold around 1.6% of the sample, which has about 920,000 distinct CDR3 sequences, roughly an eighth seen once. These data are also associated with another study on yellow fever vaccine responses in identical twins.

The sample taken for sequencing was PBMCs. These receptors originate from a woman aged 18-35 years in good health. Both conserved end residues are part of each CDR3. A D gene is named only where the DNA matches it firmly. Clone size appears in some rows only: once, few, many, or a class for an expanded clone.

D gene,J gene,clone size,V gene,CDR3 DNA,CDR3 protein
TRBD1,TRBJ2-1,few,TRBV9,TGTGCCAGCAGCGTAGGAGGGGGCGTCTACAATGAGCAGTTCTTC,CASSVGGGVYNEQFF
TRBD1,TRBJ2-2,many,TRBV7-3,TGTGCCAGCAGCTCGTCGGGACAGGGGGTAACCGGGGAGCTGTTTTTT,CASSSSGQGVTGELFF
TRBD1,TRBJ1-2,.,TRBV3-1,TGTGCCAGCAGGCCAACGGGGACAGGGGCAGGTGGTGGCTACACCTTC,CASRPTGTGAGGGYTF
.,TRBJ2-7,.,TRBV9,TGTGCCAGCAGCGTAGGGAGTTCGGGCGAGCAGTACTTC,CASSVGSSGEQYF
TRBD2,TRBJ2-3,few,TRBV12-3/TRBV12-4,TGTGCCAGCCGAACGGGACTAGCGGGAGGGCCATCAGATACGCAGTATTTT,CASRTGLAGGPSDTQYF
TRBD1,TRBJ2-1,many,TRBV5-1,TGCGCCAGCAGCTCCCCGGGACAGGGTTTCCATGAGCAGTTCTTC,CASSSPGQGFHEQFF
.,TRBJ2-1,.,TRBV25-1,TGTGCCAGCGGGCGGGGCGGTTCCTACAATGAGCAGTTCTTC,CASGRGGSYNEQFF
.,TRBJ2-3,.,TRBV5-1,TGCGCCAGCAGCTTGGGGGGGAGTCTGGCAGATACGCAGTATTTT,CASSLGGSLADTQYF
TRBD2,TRBJ2-1,.,TRBV2,TGTGCCAGCAGTGGTTCTAGCGGGAGTTACAATGAGCAGTTCTTC,CASSGSSGSYNEQFF
.,TRBJ2-2,many,TRBV7-2,TGTGCCAGCAGCAGACAGGGAGGGCCCGGGGAGCTGTTTTTT,CASSRQGGPGELFF
.,TRBJ2-2,.,TRBV28,TGTGCCAGCAGTTTATGGGCAGAAGGGACCGGGGAGCTGTTTTTT,CASSLWAEGTGELFF
TRBD1,TRBJ2-1,few,TRBV7-9,TGTGCCAGCACTCAGCCGGGGACAGGGATCGTCAATGAGCAGTTCTTC,CASTQPGTGIVNEQFF
.,TRBJ2-2,.,TRBV7-2,TGTGCCAGCAGCCCGACCGGGGCCCTCACCGGGGAGCTGTTTTTT,CASSPTGALTGELFF
.,TRBJ2-7,few,TRBV28,TGTGCCAGCAGTACCCCCGTATTCCACTCCTACGAGCAGTACTTC,CASSTPVFHSYEQYF
TRBD1,TRBJ2-1,many,TRBV29-1,TGCAGCGTTGGGGCAGGGGGAAACTACAATGAGCAGTTCTTC,CSVGAGGNYNEQFF
.,TRBJ1-2,.,TRBV20-1,TGCAGTGCTAGAGATCTTTCGGGGGCCCGGGGACGTACCTTC,CSARDLSGARGRTF
TRBD2,TRBJ2-4,.,TRBV29-1,TGCAGCGTCCACAGACTAGCGGGAGACGCCAAAAACATTCAGTACTTC,CSVHRLAGDAKNIQYF
.,TRBJ1-1,.,TRBV29-1,TGCAGCGTTGGGAAGGGCACTGAAGCTTTCTTT,CSVGKGTEAFF
.,TRBJ2-3,.,TRBV5-1,TGCGCCAGCAGCTTGATACAGGGCGGCACAGATACGCAGTATTTT,CASSLIQGGTDTQYF
TRBD2,TRBJ2-2,.,TRBV6-1,TGTGCCAGCAAGAACCAGCGGGAGAACACCGGGGAGCTGTTTTTT,CASKNQRENTGELFF
TRBD2,TRBJ2-2,.,TRBV12-3/TRBV12-4,TGTGCCAGCAGCCCTCAAGGCGGGGGGGCCGGGGAGCTGTTTTTT,CASSPQGGGAGELFF
.,TRBJ2-7,few,TRBV28,TGTGCCAGCAGTACCGGACAGCCCTACGAGCAGTACTTC,CASSTGQPYEQYF
TRBD2,TRBJ2-1,few,TRBV6-4,TGTGCCAGCAGCGACAATAGCGGGGGTAGTGAGCAGTTCTTC,CASSDNSGGSEQFF
TRBD1,TRBJ2-1,.,TRBV11-1,TGTGCCAGCAGCCCTTCTGCGGGGACAGGGGTCTACAATGAGCAGTTCTTC,CASSPSAGTGVYNEQFF
TRBD2,TRBJ2-5,many,TRBV2,TGTGCCAGCAGTGAACGATCGGGAGGTAAAGAGACCCAGTACTTC,CASSERSGGKETQYF
.,TRBJ1-4,.,TRBV6-1,TGTGCCAGCAGTCAGACACCCCAAGGCTCTAATGAAAAACTGTTTTTT,CASSQTPQGSNEKLFF
TRBD1,TRBJ1-2,many,TRBV28,TGTGCCAGCAGTTCTCCGGGACAGGGGAACTATGGCTACACCTTC,CASSSPGQGNYGYTF
TRBD1,TRBJ2-6,few,TRBV7-6,TGTGCCAGCAGCTTAGCTGTGACAGGGGTACTCTCTGGGGCCAACGTCCTGACTTTC,CASSLAVTGVLSGANVLTF
TRBD2,TRBJ2-1,few,TRBV20-1,TGCAGACCTGTAGCGGGCAATGAGCAGTTCTTC,CRPVAGNEQFF
TRBD1,TRBJ1-4,few,TRBV12-3/TRBV12-4,TGTGCCAGCACAGCGGACAGGGGGAATTGGGAAAAACTGTTTTTT,CASTADRGNWEKLFF